This TCR beta chain was identified in a study of shared clonotypes between healthy human individuals. Study results and caveats: Sharing across four donors was seen in 4% to 6.5% of naive CD4 clonotypes.

Comments on this clone: The antigen is undetermined.

Data came from immunoSEQ multiplex PCR; TCRdb stores just in-frame clones and leaves some out. The top ten hold over 1.5% of the sample, which has about 680,000 clones, around two thirds seen once. Trimming removed 3 bases from V and 1 base from J; junction bases left unmatched: 12. The CDR3 has 18 residues. The V gene's germline CDR1 is LNHDA and CDR2 SQIVND (reference sequence). The sequence was collected from a woman aged 25 to 39 in good health. The chain combines TRBV19 with TRBJ1-1; 9 nucleotides match TRBD1. The sequencing input was memory CD4+ T cells sorted from blood. Subset given: CD45RA-negative fraction. CDR3 nucleotides: TGTGCCAGTAGTATGCGGGGACAGGGCGTTGGCAGGAACACTGAAGCTTTCTTT. This translates into CASSMRGQGVGRNTEAFF.